The 15 T cell receptor beta chains below all came from one sample that was sequenced in a study of identical twins. TCRdb itself ran the 5' RACE reads through MiXCR, one entry per CDR3 protein. Of just under 650,000 distinct CDR3 sequences listed, about 7% are singletons. These data also formed part of another study, on yellow fever vaccine responses in identical twins.

The material sequenced was PBMCs. These receptors all stem from a woman between 18 and 30 years old in good health.

The V call is TRBV20-1, the J call TRBJ2-1, with 8 bases identical to TRBD2. Per germline, CDR1 DFQATT and CDR2 SNEGSKA (reference sequence). This CDR3 spans 13 amino acids. V lost 6 bases to trimming and J lost 6 bases; unmatched junction nucleotides: 7. The CDR3 region has the DNA TGCAGTGCGGTGAGCGGGGGTGTCAATGAGCAGTTCTTC. Its protein product is CSAVSGGVNEQFF.

This clonotype has only a few counts. The chain joins TRBV6-1 to TRBJ1-5; 9 bases are a match to TRBD1. The V gene end was trimmed by 5 bases and the J gene end by 4 bases; junction bases not matched to a gene: 6. The germline V gene has CDR1 MNHNS and CDR2 SASEGT. The CDR3 contains 15 residues. The CDR3 sequence is CASSPDRGGNQPQHF. The DNA of the CDR3 is TGTGCCAGCAGTCCGGACAGGGGAGGGAATCAGCCCCAGCATTTT.

This clonotype was picked up many times. The chain carries TRBV12-3 or TRBV12-4 and TRBJ1-4; no reliable D call. There are 15 residues in the CDR3. The V end was cut by 2 bases, the J end by 7 bases, with 14 bases between. CDR3: CASSLRQTSGEKLFF. Here the CDR3 DNA reads TGTGCCAGCAGTTTACGGCAGACCTCGGGTGAAAAACTGTTTTTT.

In its sample, this clonotype was seen a few times. V is TRBV7-2 and J is TRBJ1-6; weak D call: TRBD1 (5 bases). The CDR3 length is 14 residues. Trimming removed 1 base from V and 7 bases from J, with 8 bases in between. Looked up from germline, CDR1 is SGHTA and CDR2 is FQGNSA. DNA for the CDR3: TGTGCCAGCAGCTTAGGGGCAGGGAATTCACCCCTCCACTTT. It translates to CASSLGAGNSPLHF.

This clonotype has a handful of counts. The chain carries TRBV24-1 and TRBJ2-2; 7 bases map to TRBD1. CDR1 KGHDR and CDR2 SFDVKD come from the germline V gene. The CDR3 spans 16 residues. V trimming: 0 bases; J trimming: 1 base; junction bases outside the gene matches: 1. The CDR3 sequence is CATSDLRQGNTGELFF. Here the CDR3 DNA reads TGTGCCACCAGTGATTTGCGACAGGGGAACACCGGGGAGCTGTTTTTT.

V is TRBV20-1 and J is TRBJ1-1, with D perhaps matching TRBD1 (5 bases). CDR1 and CDR2 from the germline V gene are DFQATT and SNEGSKA (reference sequence). The CDR3 contains 14 residues. Trimming took 0 bases from V and 3 from J, leaving 11 bases between them. CDR3: CSARDLLGDTEAFF. In nucleotides, the CDR3 is TGCAGTGCTAGAGATCTACTAGGGGACACTGAAGCTTTCTTT.

Many counts were recorded for this clonotype. V gene TRBV9 combines with J gene TRBJ2-3, with 10 bases identical to TRBD1. The germline V gene encodes CDR1 SGDLS and CDR2 YYNGEE. The CDR3 runs to 15 residues. V dropped 3 bases and J dropped 7; count of bases not matched to a gene: 8. This CDR3 is CASSGGTGALNTQYF. CDR3 DNA sequence: TGTGCCAGCAGCGGGGGGACAGGGGCGTTAAATACGCAGTATTTT.

This clonotype appeared a few times. The rearrangement uses TRBV27 and TRBJ1-2; 8 bases map to TRBD1. CDR3 length: 15 residues. The V gene's germline CDR1 is MNHEY and CDR2 SMNVEV (reference sequence). The V segment lost 2 bases and the J segment 2 bases; nucleotides outside the gene matches: 4. The CDR3 DNA sequence: TGTGCCAGCAGTTTAAGATGGACAGGGAACTATGGCTACACCTTC. Protein product: CASSLRWTGNYGYTF.

V is TRBV13 and J is TRBJ2-5, with 7 bases identical to TRBD2. V gave up 6 bases and J gave up 2 bases; unmatched junction bases: 6. This CDR3 has 14 residues. Germline CDR1 reads PRHDT; CDR2 reads FYEKMQ (reference sequence). CDR3 in amino acids: CASRETSLQETQYF. CDR3 DNA: TGTGCCAGCAGGGAGACTAGCCTGCAAGAGACCCAGTACTTC.

The chain uses TRBV12-3 or TRBV12-4 and TRBJ2-1; 10 bases match TRBD2. The J segment lost 7 bases and the V segment lost 3 bases, leaving 9 bases of the junction unmatched. CDR3 size: 16 residues. The DNA for the CDR3 is TGTGCCAGCAGTTTGAGTCCCAGCGGGGGGGCGAATGAGCAGTTCTTC. Its protein is CASSLSPSGGANEQFF.

This clonotype was seen a handful of times. The rearrangement links TRBV7-2 to TRBJ2-1; 8 nucleotides line up with TRBD2. CDR1 is SGHTA and CDR2 is FQGNSA in the germline V gene. This CDR3 is 16 amino acids long. With V trimmed by 5 bases and J by 5 bases, 11 bases remained unmatched. CDR3: CASSLKGLGINNEQFF. As DNA, the CDR3 is TGTGCCAGCAGCCTAAAGGGACTAGGGATTAACAATGAGCAGTTCTTC.

This clonotype occurred many times. The chain links TRBV7-6 to TRBJ1-2; no reliable D call. The CDR3 has 18 residues. CDR1 and CDR2 (germline): SGHVS, FNYEAQ. The germline V and J ends were trimmed by 1 base and 0 bases, with 18 bases remaining between them. In DNA form, the CDR3 reads TGTGCCAGCAGCTTAGAGAGGCAGGCCAACCTCCCTAACTATGGCTACACCTTC. Protein: CASSLERQANLPNYGYTF.

J is TRBJ2-1 and V is TRBV7-6; the match to TRBD2 covers 9 bases. V shed 5 bases and J 8 bases; nucleotides not matched to a gene: 16. The germline V gene has CDR1 SGHVS and CDR2 FNYEAQ. This CDR3 is built from 17 residues. CDR3 DNA sequence: TGTGCCAGCAGCCCGACGGGTGGGACTAGCCTTTTCGATGAGCAGTTCTTC. Its translation: CASSPTGGTSLFDEQFF.

This clonotype showed up just a few times. The rearrangement joins TRBV6-5 to TRBJ2-7; 10 nucleotides agree with TRBD1. V shed 0 bases and J 4 bases; nucleotides not matched to a gene: 9. CDR1 and CDR2 from the germline V gene are MNHEY and SVGAGI. The CDR3 is made up of 17 amino acids. The CDR3 sequence: CASSYSRMGQGRYEQYF. For the CDR3, the DNA is TGTGCCAGCAGTTACTCGAGGATGGGACAGGGGAGGTACGAGCAGTACTTC.

The CDR3 DNA is TGTGCCAGCAGCCCCTCAATTAACACTGAAGCTTTCTTT. This translates into CASSPSINTEAFF. The chain carries TRBV7-3 and TRBJ1-1; D gene uncertain. This CDR3 spans 13 amino acids. Germline V gene data show CDR1 as SGHTA and CDR2 as FQGTGA. V was pared by 5 bases and J by 2 bases, with 9 bases between.